Following are 12 T cell receptor beta chains from one sample sequenced in a study of identical twins. TCRdb re-analysed the 5' RACE reads in MiXCR, keeping a single row per CDR3 protein. Of roughly 1,500,000 distinct CDR3 sequences listed, 32% are singletons. Sequences were obtained from cord blood. All receptors come from a newborn girl in good health.

Concerning this clonotype: A read error may account for a junction end that differs from germline. The V call is TRBV13, the J call TRBJ1-2; 12 bases are shared with TRBD1. There are 15 residues in the CDR3. Germline lookup yields CDR1 PRHDT and CDR2 FYEKMQ (reference sequence). CDR3 bases: TGTGCCAGCAGTTTGGGACAGGGGGCTAACTGTGGCTACACCTTC. Encoded protein: CASSLGQGANCGYTF.

The J gene is TRBJ1-5, the V gene TRBV3-1; no definite D call. This CDR3 is built from 13 residues. Trimming shortened V by 1 base and J by 7 bases, and 8 bases separated the two germline ends. Germline CDR1 LGHDT, CDR2 YNNKEL (reference sequence). CDR3 amino acids: CASSQAGVQPQHF. In nucleotides, the CDR3 is TGTGCCAGCAGCCAAGCGGGTGTGCAGCCCCAGCATTTT.

The V and J genes are TRBV20-1 and TRBJ1-1, with 8 bases aligning to TRBD1. This CDR3 is built from 13 residues. The V and J ends lost 4 bases and 8 bases, in that order; junction bases with no gene match: 9. Looked up from germline, CDR1 is DFQATT and CDR2 is SNEGSKA (reference sequence). The CDR3 is CSATFRQGTEAFF. The CDR3 bases are TGCAGTGCTACTTTTCGACAGGGGACCGAAGCTTTCTTT.

The J gene is TRBJ1-3, the V gene TRBV12-3 or TRBV12-4; D gene uncertain. V was cut by 6 bases and J by 4 bases, with 13 bases left in between. The CDR3 length is 14 residues. The CDR3 DNA reads as TGTGCCAGCAGGTGGGGAGGGAACGGAAACACCATATATTTT. Translation gives CASRWGGNGNTIYF.

The CDR3 region has the DNA TGTGCCAGCAGCTTACTATGGCCCCAGCATTTT. Its translation: CASSLLWPQHF. This chain connects TRBV7-9 to TRBJ1-5; the D is unclear. Deletions cut 2 bases from V and 9 bases from J, with 5 bases between. The CDR3 is 11 residues long. Germline V gene lookup returns CDR1 SEHNR and CDR2 FQNEAQ (reference sequence).

This clonotype occurred a few times. The chain employs TRBV29-1 and TRBJ1-5, with D possibly being TRBD1 (6 bases). The CDR3 runs 14 residues. The germline V gene has CDR1 SQVTM and CDR2 ANQGSEA. Trimming took off 6 bases at V and 0 bases at J, with 12 bases between the two ends. CDR3 protein: CSVRTGNSNQPQHF. CDR3 DNA sequence: TGCAGCGTACGAACAGGGAATAGCAATCAGCCCCAGCATTTT.

In DNA, the CDR3 is TGTGCCAGCAGTCGTAACGCACCGGGACTAGCGGTTCATGAGCAGTTCTTC. This translates into CASSRNAPGLAVHEQFF. The chain joins TRBV2 to TRBJ2-1; 11 nucleotides agree with TRBD2. Germline V gives CDR1 SNHLY, CDR2 FYNNEI. Unmatched junction bases numbered 14, after V lost 5 bases and J lost 8 bases. CDR3 length: 17 residues.

This sequence joins TRBV21-1 and TRBJ2-7; the D call in the table, TRBD1, was not verified against the DNA. TRBV21-1 is marked as a pseudogene. This CDR3 contains 15 residues. The CDR3 protein is CAGSNVRGGSHEQYF. The DNA of the CDR3 is TGTGCCGGCAGCAACGTCCGGGGCGGCTCTCACGAGCAGTACTTC.

The chain is built from TRBV5-6 and TRBJ1-4; unclear D gene. The CDR3 length is 16 residues. Germline-derived CDR1 and CDR2 are SGHDT and YYEEEE. V lost 3 bases to trimming and J lost 3 bases, with 15 bases between them. The CDR3 spells CASSSLTWYSNEKLFF. The CDR3 DNA reads TGTGCCAGCAGCTCCCTCACGTGGTATTCTAATGAAAAACTGTTTTTT.

This clonotype has at least ten counts. CDR3 region: CAISEGSSYEQYF. The CDR3 region has the DNA TGTGCCATCAGCGAGGGGTCGTCCTACGAGCAGTACTTC. The rearrangement links TRBV10-3 to TRBJ2-7; D could derive from TRBD1 or TRBD2 (5 bases each). The CDR3 has 13 residues. The germline V and J ends were trimmed by 6 bases and 1 base, with 10 bases remaining between them. The germline gives CDR1 ENHRY, CDR2 SYGVKD.

This clonotype has just a few counts. The chain links TRBV4-2 to TRBJ2-5; 11 bases agree with TRBD2. Germline CDR1 reads LGHNA; CDR2 reads YNFKEQ. The CDR3 extends over 16 amino acids. V lost 2 bases, J lost 4 bases, and 6 bases stayed unmatched. The CDR3 DNA is TGTGCCAGCAGCCAAATAGCGGGAGGGTCAGGAGAGACCCAGTACTTC. Encoded protein: CASSQIAGGSGETQYF.

This clonotype was counted a few times. This chain uses TRBV5-1 with TRBJ2-5, with D tentatively TRBD1 or TRBD2 (6 bases each). The CDR3 covers 14 residues. The V and J ends lost 6 bases and 5 bases respectively, with 17 bases between them. Germline CDR1 is SGHRS and CDR2 is YFSETQ. The CDR3 loop is CASKVGGEGETQYF. DNA of the CDR3: TGCGCCAGCAAAGTGGGGGGCGAAGGGGAGACCCAGTACTTC.